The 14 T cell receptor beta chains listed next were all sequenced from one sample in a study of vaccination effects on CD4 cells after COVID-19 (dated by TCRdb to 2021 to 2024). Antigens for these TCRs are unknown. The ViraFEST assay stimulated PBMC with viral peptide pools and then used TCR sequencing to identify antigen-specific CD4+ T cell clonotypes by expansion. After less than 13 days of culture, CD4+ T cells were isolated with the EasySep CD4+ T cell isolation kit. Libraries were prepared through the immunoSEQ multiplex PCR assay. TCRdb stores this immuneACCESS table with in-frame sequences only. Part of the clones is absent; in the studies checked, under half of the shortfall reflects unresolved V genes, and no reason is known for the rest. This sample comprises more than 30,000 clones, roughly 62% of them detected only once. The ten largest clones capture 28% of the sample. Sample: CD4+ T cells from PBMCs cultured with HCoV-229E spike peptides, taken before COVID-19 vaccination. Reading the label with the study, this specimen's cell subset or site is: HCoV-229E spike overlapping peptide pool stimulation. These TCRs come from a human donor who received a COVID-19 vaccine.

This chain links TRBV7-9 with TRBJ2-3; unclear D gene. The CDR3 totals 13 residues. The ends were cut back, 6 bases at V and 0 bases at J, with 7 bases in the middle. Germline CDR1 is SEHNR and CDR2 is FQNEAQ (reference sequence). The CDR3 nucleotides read TGTGCCAGCAGTCATCCTAGCACAGATACGCAGTATTTT. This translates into CASSHPSTDTQYF.

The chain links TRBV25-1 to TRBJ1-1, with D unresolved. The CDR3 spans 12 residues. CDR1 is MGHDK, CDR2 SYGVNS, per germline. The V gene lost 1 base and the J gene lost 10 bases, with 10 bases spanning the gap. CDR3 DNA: TGTGCCAGCAGTGAATTCCCCCCGGCAGCTTTCTTT. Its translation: CASSEFPPAAFF.

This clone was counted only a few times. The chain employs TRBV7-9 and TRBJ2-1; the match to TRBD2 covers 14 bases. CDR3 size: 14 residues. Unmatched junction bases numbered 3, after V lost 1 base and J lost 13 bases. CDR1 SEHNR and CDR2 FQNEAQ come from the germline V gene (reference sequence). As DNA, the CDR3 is TGTGCCAGCAGCTTAGTTGGGACTAGCGGGGGTCAGTTCTTC. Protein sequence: CASSLVGTSGGQFF.

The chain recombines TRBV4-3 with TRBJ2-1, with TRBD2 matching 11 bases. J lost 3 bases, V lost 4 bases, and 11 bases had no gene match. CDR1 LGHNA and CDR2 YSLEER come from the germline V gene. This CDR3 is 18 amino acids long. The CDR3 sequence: CASSPRNETSGNYNEQFF. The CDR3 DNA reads TGCGCCAGCAGCCCGAGAAACGAGACTAGCGGGAACTACAATGAGCAGTTCTTC.

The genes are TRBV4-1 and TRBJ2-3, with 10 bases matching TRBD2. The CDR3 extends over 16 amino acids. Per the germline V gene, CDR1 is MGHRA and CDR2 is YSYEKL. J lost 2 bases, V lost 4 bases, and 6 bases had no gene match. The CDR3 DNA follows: TGCGCCAGCAGCCGCGGACTAGCGGATCTCACAGATACGCAGTATTTT. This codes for CASSRGLADLTDTQYF.

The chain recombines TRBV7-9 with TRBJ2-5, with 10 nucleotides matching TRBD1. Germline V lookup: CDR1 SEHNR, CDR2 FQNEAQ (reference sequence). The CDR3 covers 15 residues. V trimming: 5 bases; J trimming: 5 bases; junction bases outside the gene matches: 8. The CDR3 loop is CASSRDRGLLETQYF. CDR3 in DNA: TGTGCCAGCAGCCGTGACAGGGGGCTCCTGGAGACCCAGTACTTC. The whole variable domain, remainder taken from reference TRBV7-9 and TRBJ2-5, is DTGVSQNPRHKITKRGQNVTFRCDPISEHNRLYWYRQTLGQGPEFLTYFQNEAQLEKSRLLSDRFSAERPKGSFSTLEIQRTEQGDSAMYLCASSRDRGLLETQYFGPGTRLLVL.

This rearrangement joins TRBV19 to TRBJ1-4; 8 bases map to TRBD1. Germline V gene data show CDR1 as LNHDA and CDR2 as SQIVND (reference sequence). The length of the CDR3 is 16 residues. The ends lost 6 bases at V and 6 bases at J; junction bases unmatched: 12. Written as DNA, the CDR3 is TGTGCCAGTAGGGCCCGGACAGGGAAGGGGCATGAAAAACTGTTTTTT. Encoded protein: CASRARTGKGHEKLFF.

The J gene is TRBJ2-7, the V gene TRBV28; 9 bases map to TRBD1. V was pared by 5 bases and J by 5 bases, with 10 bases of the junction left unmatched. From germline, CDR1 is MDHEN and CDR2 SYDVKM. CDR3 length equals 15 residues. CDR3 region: CASSRGQGRVDEQYF. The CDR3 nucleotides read TGTGCCAGCAGTCGAGGACAGGGGCGAGTCGACGAGCAGTACTTC.

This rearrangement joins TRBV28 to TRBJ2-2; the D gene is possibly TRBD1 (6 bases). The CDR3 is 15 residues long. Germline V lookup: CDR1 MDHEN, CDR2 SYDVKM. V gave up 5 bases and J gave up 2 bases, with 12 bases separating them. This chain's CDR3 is CASSPGTPNTGELFF. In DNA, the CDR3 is TGTGCCAGCAGTCCCGGGACACCTAACACCGGGGAGCTGTTTTTT.

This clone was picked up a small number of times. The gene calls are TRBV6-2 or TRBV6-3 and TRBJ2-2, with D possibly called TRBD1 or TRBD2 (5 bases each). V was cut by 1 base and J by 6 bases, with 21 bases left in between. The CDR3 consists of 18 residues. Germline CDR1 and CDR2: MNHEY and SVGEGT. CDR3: CASSYFRTRGVPSGELFF. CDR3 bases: TGTGCCAGCAGTTACTTCAGGACCCGAGGGGTACCCTCCGGGGAGCTGTTTTTT.

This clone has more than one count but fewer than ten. The CDR3 sequence is CASSQGEPTRVNEKLFF. The CDR3 nucleotides are TGCGCCAGCAGCCAAGGGGAACCGACAAGAGTTAATGAAAAACTGTTTTTT. This chain uses TRBV4-1 with TRBJ1-4, with D unclear. V was shortened by 1 base and J by 4 bases, with 16 bases between the two germline ends. The germline V gene encodes CDR1 MGHRA and CDR2 YSYEKL. CDR3 length: 17 residues.

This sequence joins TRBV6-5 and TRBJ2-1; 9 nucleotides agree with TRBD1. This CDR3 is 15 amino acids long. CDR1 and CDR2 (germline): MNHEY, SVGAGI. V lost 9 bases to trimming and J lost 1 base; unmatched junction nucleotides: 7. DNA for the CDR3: TGTGCCAGTGTCCCGGGACAGGGATCCTACAATGAGCAGTTCTTC. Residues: CASVPGQGSYNEQFF.

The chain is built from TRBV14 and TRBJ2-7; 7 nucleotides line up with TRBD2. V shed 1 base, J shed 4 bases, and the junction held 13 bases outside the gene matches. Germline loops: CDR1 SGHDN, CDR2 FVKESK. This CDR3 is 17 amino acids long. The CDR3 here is CASSQGVLRGGTYEQYF. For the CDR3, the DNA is TGTGCCAGCAGCCAAGGCGTGCTTCGCGGGGGTACATACGAGCAGTACTTC.

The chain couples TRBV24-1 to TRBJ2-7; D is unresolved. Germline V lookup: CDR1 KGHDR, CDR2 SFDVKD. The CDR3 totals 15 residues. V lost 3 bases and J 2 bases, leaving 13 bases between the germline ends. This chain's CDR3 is CATSDRTDGTYEQYF. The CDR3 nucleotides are TGTGCCACCAGTGATAGAACGGACGGAACCTACGAGCAGTACTTC.